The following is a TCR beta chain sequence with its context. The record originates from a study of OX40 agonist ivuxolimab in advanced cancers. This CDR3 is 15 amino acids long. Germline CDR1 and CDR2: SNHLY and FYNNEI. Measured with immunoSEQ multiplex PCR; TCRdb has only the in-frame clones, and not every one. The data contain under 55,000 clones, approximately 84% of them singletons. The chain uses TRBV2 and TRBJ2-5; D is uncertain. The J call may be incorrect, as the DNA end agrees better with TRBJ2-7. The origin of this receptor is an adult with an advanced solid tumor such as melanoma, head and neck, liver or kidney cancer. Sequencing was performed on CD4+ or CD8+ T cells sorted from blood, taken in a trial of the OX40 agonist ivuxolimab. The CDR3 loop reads CASSEDGGYLYEQYF. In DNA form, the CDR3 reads TGTGCCAGCAGTGAAGACGGCGGCTACTTGTACGAGCAGTACTTC.